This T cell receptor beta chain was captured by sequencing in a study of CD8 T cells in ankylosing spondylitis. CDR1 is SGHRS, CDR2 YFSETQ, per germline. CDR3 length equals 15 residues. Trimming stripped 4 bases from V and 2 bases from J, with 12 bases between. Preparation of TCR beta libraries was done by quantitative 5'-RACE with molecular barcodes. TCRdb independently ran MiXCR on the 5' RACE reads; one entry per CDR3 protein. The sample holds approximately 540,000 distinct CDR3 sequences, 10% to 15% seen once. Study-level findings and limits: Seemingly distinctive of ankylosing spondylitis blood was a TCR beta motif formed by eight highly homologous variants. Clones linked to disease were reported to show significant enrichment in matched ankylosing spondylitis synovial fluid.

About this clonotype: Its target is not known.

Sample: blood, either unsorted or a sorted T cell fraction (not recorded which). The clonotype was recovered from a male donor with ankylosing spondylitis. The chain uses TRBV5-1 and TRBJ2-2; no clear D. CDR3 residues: CASSLGVGNTGELFF. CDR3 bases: TGCGCCAGCAGCCTAGGCGTAGGAAACACCGGGGAGCTGTTTTTT.